This T cell receptor (beta chain) was sequenced in a study of blood T cell repertoires in COVID-19 (dated by TCRdb to 2018 to 2020). With respect to the entire study: Samples from collaborators originated in the United States, Italy and Spain and spanned both the acute and convalescent phases of COVID-19. The prospective study material was composed of cDNA or gDNA derived from T cells, B-cell-depleted T cells, or PBMCs. Deeply sampled blood TCRbeta repertoires from subjects exposed to, actively infected with, or recovered from COVID-19 were included in the dataset. The repertoires were released in a freely available public database intended as a resource for research on the immune response to SARS-CoV-2. Samples came from the ongoing ImmuneRACE study (first 160 participants) plus 1,254 subjects from 6 global collaborators. Sample metadata almost always included a de-identified subject ID, COVID-19 status, age in years and sex. HLA class I and class II types, where available, came from metadata supplied by the sample provider rather than from assay-based typing. What the work shows at the level of the full study, not this receptor alone: The quantity of clinical and demographic metadata differed by source and by participant and was supplied without curation.

The collaborating institutions used their own protocols to collect whole blood in K2EDTA tubes. For TCRbeta analysis, collaborators shipped samples as frozen whole blood, isolated PBMCs, or DNA extracted from either of those sample types. Points on this clone: It lacks a known antigen. The input lacks base qualities; no much larger clone sits a single base away.

As encoded in the germline V gene, CDR1 is MDHEN while CDR2 is SYDVKM. Measured from the cysteine to the phenylalanine, the CDR3 is 14 residues long. Only CDR3 DNA is held: 42 bases, read in frame from base 1. V lost 8 bases and J lost 1 base; the stretch between them is 9 bases long. TCRbeta CDR3 regions were amplified from genomic DNA using the immunoSEQ Assay, a bias-controlled multiplex PCR. Under the source paper's analysis protocol: The number of nucleated cells in each sample was estimated from the amplification of reference gene primers within the assay. To quantify the absolute abundance of each unique TCRbeta CDR3 rearrangement, sequence reads were collapsed and filtered. For each sample, productive Simpson clonality was calculated as the square root of Simpson's diversity index over productive rearrangements. TCRdb retrieved this table from immuneACCESS and kept in-frame rearrangements only. Not all clones are present; in checked studies, unresolved V genes account for under half, and no reason is known for the remainder. That table is the source of V, J and clone size, and D and trimming were worked out from the DNA. The sample table holds 360,000 or so clones, of which around 90% were seen once. About 6.8% of the sample lies in the top ten.

Sequencing was performed on peripheral blood. The clonotype was recovered from a man between 18 and 35 years old with active or convalescent COVID-19. Here the chain combines TRBV28 and TRBJ2-6; the D gene identity is not certain. The bases are TGTGCCAGCGTCCGAGATTCTGGGGCCAACGTCCTGACTTTC. Translated, it reads CASVRDSGANVLTF.